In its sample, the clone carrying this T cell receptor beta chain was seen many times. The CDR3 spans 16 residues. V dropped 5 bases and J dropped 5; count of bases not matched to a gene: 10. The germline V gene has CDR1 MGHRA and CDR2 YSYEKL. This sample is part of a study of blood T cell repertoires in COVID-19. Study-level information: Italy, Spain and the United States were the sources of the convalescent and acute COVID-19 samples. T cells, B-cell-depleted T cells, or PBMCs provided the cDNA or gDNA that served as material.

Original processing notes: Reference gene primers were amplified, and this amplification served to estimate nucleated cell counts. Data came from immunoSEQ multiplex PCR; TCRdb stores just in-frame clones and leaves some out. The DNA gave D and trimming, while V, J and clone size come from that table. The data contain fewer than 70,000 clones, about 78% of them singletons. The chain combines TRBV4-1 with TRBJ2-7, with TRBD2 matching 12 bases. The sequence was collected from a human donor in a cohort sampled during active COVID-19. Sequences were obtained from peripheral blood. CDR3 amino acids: CASSNLGTSGSHEQYF. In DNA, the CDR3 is TGCGCCAGCAGCAACCTCGGGACTAGCGGGTCCCACGAGCAGTACTTC.